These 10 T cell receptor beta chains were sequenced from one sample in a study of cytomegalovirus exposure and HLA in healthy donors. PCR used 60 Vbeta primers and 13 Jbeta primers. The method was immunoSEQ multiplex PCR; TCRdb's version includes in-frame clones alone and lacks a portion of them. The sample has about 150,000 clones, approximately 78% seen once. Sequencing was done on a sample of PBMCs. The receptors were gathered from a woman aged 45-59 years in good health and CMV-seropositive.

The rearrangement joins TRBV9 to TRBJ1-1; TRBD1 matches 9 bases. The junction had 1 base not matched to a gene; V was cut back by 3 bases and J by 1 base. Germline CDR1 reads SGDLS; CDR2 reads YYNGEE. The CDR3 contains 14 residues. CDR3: CASSEGQGNTEAFF. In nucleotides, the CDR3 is TGTGCCAGCAGCGAGGGACAGGGGAACACTGAAGCTTTCTTT.

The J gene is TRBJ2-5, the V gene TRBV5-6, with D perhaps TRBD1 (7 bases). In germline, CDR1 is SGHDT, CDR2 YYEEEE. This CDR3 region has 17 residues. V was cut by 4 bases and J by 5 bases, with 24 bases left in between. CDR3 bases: TGTGCCAGCAGCCCCCCAGGGGGTCTGGAGGGCCCGGAGACCCAGTACTTC. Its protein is CASSPPGGLEGPETQYF.

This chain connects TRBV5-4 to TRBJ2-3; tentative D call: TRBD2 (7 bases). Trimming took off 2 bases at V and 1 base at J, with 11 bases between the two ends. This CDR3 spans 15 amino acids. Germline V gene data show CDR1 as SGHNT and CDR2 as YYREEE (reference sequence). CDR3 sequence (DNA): TGTGCCAGCAGCTTCAACGGGGGGCGCACAGATACGCAGTATTTT. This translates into CASSFNGGRTDTQYF.

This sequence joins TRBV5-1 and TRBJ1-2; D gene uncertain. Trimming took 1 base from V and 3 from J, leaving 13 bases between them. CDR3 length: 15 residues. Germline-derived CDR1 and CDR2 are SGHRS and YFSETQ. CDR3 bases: TGCGCCAGCAGCTTGAGTACAGAATCGTACTATGGCTACACCTTC. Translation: CASSLSTESYYGYTF.

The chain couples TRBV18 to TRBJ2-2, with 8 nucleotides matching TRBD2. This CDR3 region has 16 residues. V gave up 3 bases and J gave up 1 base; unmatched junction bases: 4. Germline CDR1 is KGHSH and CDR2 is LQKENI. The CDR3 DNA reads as TGTGCCAGCTCACCGGGTCTAGCGGGGAACACCGGGGAGCTGTTTTTT. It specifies CASSPGLAGNTGELFF.

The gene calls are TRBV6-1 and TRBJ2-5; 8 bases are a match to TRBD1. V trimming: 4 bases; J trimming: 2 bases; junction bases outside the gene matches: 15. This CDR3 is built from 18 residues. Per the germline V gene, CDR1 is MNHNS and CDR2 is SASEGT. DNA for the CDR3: TGTGCCAGCAGTGGACTCAGTTCAGGGGGCGCGTGGCAAGAGACCCAGTACTTC. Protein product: CASSGLSSGGAWQETQYF.

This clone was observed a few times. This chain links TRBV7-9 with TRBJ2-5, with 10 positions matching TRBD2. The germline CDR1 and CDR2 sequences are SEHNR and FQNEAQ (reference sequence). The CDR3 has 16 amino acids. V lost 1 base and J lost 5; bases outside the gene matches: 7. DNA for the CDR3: TGTGCCAGCAGCTTAGAACTAGCGGGGCCGGGGGAGACCCAGTACTTC. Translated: CASSLELAGPGETQYF.

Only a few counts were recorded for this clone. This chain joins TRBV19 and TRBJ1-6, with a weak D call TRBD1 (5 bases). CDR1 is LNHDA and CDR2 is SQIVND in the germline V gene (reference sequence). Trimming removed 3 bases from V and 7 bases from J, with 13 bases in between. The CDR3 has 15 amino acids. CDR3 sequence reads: CASSMRSGSNSPLHF. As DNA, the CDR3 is TGTGCCAGTAGTATGCGGTCAGGGTCGAATTCACCCCTCCACTTT.

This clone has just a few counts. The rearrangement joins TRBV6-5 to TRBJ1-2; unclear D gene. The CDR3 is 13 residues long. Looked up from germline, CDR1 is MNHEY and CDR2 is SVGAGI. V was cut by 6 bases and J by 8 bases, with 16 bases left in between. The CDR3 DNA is TGTGCCAGCAGCCTTTCGCGGGCTGCGGGCTACACCTTC. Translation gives CASSLSRAAGYTF.

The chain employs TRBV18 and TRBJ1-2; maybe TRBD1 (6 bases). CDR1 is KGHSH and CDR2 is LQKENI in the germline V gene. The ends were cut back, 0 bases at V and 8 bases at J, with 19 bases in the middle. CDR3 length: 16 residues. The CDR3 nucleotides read TGTGCCAGCTCACCACCTAGTCTAAGGGGGATAGGAGGCTACACCTTC. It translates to CASSPPSLRGIGGYTF.